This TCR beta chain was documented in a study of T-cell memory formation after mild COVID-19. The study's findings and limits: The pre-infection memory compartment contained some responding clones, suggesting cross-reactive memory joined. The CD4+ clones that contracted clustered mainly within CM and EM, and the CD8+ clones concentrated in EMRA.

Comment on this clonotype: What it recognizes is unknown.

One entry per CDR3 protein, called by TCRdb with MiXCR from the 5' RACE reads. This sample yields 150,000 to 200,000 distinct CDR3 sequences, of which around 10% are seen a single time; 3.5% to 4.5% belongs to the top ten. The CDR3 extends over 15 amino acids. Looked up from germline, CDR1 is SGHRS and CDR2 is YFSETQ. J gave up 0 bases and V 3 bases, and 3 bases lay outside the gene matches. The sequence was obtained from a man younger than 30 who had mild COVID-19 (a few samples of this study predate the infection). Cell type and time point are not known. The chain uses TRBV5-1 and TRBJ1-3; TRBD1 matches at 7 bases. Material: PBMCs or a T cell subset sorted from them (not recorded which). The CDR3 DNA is TGCGCCAGCAGCTCGGACAGGCTCTCTGGAAACACCATATATTTT. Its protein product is CASSSDRLSGNTIYF.